This passage covers 24 T cell receptor beta chains from one sample sequenced in a study of shared T cell receptors in the human thymus. Some clones are missing from TCRdb's copy, which holds only in-frame ones; the method was immunoSEQ multiplex PCR. The sample consists of 700,000 or so clones, approximately 85% of them appearing once. These same data were also listed under a study on human thymus T cells.

The sample was thymocytes. The receptors stem from a girl under three years old with a congenital heart defect.

The rearrangement uses TRBV7-9 and TRBJ1-5, with D maybe TRBD1 (6 bases). Trimming removed 2 bases from V and 0 bases from J, with 17 bases in between. CDR3 length: 18 amino acids. Germline loops: CDR1 SEHNR, CDR2 FQNEAQ (reference sequence). CDR3 bases: TGTGCCAGCAGCTTAAAACCAGGGGAAGGTGTTAGCAATCAGCCCCAGCATTTT. This gives the protein CASSLKPGEGVSNQPQHF.

This clone was seen a single time. The CDR3 sequence: CASSPTGNYQPQHF. The CDR3 DNA sequence: TGTGCCAGCAGCCCGACAGGGAACTATCAGCCCCAGCATTTT. This sequence joins TRBV2 and TRBJ1-5; 7 bases are a match to TRBD1. The CDR3 is made up of 14 amino acids. In germline, CDR1 is SNHLY, CDR2 FYNNEI. V was pared by 6 bases and J by 5 bases, with 7 bases of the junction left unmatched.

This clone was seen a single time. The chain combines TRBV7-2 with TRBJ2-7; unclear D gene. Trimming took off 1 base at V and 6 bases at J, with 7 bases between the two ends. Germline lookup yields CDR1 SGHTA and CDR2 FQGNSA. The CDR3 is made up of 12 amino acids. For the CDR3, the DNA is TGTGCCAGCAGCTTAGTTGAGGCCGAGCAGTACTTC. Its translation: CASSLVEAEQYF.

The chain uses TRBV2 and TRBJ1-2, with 7 bases aligning to TRBD1. The CDR3 consists of 17 residues. The J segment lost 0 bases and the V segment lost 7 bases, leaving 14 bases of the junction unmatched. The germline CDR1 and CDR2 sequences are SNHLY and FYNNEI. The CDR3 sequence is CASKGPGERGPNYGYTF. As DNA, the CDR3 is TGTGCCAGCAAGGGTCCTGGGGAGAGGGGGCCTAACTATGGCTACACCTTC.

The gene calls are TRBV5-8 and TRBJ1-1; the match to TRBD1 covers 8 bases. CDR3 length: 13 amino acids. CDR1 and CDR2 (germline): SGHTS, YDEGEE. The J segment lost 4 bases and the V segment lost 6 bases, leaving 5 bases of the junction unmatched. The CDR3 sequence: CASTLTGGTEAFF. As DNA, the CDR3 is TGTGCCAGCACGTTAACAGGGGGCACTGAAGCTTTCTTT.

This clone has a single count. The J gene is TRBJ2-1, the V gene TRBV4-1, with D perhaps TRBD2 (5 bases). Germline V gene data show CDR1 as MGHRA and CDR2 as YSYEKL. This CDR3 comprises 16 residues. V lost 0 bases to trimming and J lost 15 bases, with 24 bases between them. The CDR3 loop is CASSQDPRGVHEEGFF. DNA of the CDR3: TGCGCCAGCAGCCAAGACCCGAGAGGAGTACATGAAGAGGGGTTCTTC.

The rearrangement links TRBV11-2 to TRBJ2-3; 7 nucleotides agree with TRBD1. The germline CDR1 and CDR2 sequences are SGHAT and FQNNGV. The CDR3 is 17 residues long. The junction had 12 bases not matched to a gene; V was cut back by 0 bases and J by 6 bases. The CDR3 sequence: CASSLDGSGTEGDTQYF. The CDR3 bases are TGTGCCAGCAGCTTAGATGGCTCCGGGACAGAGGGGGATACGCAGTATTTT.

The J gene is TRBJ1-6, the V gene TRBV4-3; 7 positions agree with TRBD1. The germline V gene encodes CDR1 LGHNA and CDR2 YSLEER. This CDR3 contains 13 residues. V lost 8 bases and J lost 9; bases outside the gene matches: 7. The CDR3 DNA follows: TGCGCCAGCCGAAGCAACAGGGGTTCACCCCTCCACTTT. Translation: CASRSNRGSPLHF.

The chain employs TRBV29-1 and TRBJ1-3; the match to TRBD1 covers 7 bases. The ends lost 3 bases at V and 4 bases at J; junction bases unmatched: 3. The CDR3 spans 13 residues. The germline V gene has CDR1 SQVTM and CDR2 ANQGSEA. This CDR3 is CSVDLGQGNTIYF. The DNA of the CDR3 is TGCAGCGTTGACCTGGGACAGGGAAACACCATATATTTT. Full variable domain (missing parts from reference TRBV29-1 and TRBJ1-3): SAVISQKPSRDICQRGTSLTIQCQVDSQVTMMFWYRQQPGQSLTLIATANQGSEATYESGFVIDKFPISRPNLTFSTLTVSNMSPEDSSIYLCSVDLGQGNTIYFGEGSWLTVV.

The chain carries TRBV20-1 and TRBJ1-1; D is unclear. Trimming shortened V by 5 bases and J by 3 bases, and 7 bases separated the two germline ends. The V gene's germline CDR1 is DFQATT and CDR2 SNEGSKA (reference sequence). The CDR3 length is 11 residues. CDR3 nucleotides: TGCAGTGCTGGTTCGGACACTGAAGCTTTCTTT. It translates to CSAGSDTEAFF.

V usage is TRBV6-6 and J usage is TRBJ1-1; maybe TRBD1 (5 bases). Germline V gene data show CDR1 as MNHNY and CDR2 as SVGAGI (reference sequence). Trimming pared 6 bases from V and 5 bases from J, leaving 19 bases between. CDR3 length equals 15 residues. CDR3 protein: CASSLVGGSRTEAFF. DNA of the CDR3: TGTGCCAGCAGCCTAGTTGGGGGGTCCAGGACTGAAGCTTTCTTT.

This chain joins TRBV10-3 and TRBJ1-4; TRBD1 matches 7 bases. Per the germline V gene, CDR1 is ENHRY and CDR2 is SYGVKD. The CDR3 length is 15 residues. J was trimmed by 8 bases and V by 0 bases; bases with no gene match: 6. CDR3 residues: CAISESKGGEEKLFF. In nucleotides, the CDR3 is TGTGCCATCAGTGAGTCGAAAGGGGGCGAAGAAAAACTGTTTTTT.

This clone has just one count. The chain links TRBV7-3 to TRBJ1-1; unclear D gene. The CDR3 has 12 residues. Per germline, CDR1 SGHTA and CDR2 FQGTGA. The V and J ends lost 0 bases and 4 bases respectively, with 3 bases between them. The CDR3 region is CASSLTGTEAFF. CDR3 in DNA: TGTGCCAGCAGCTTAACCGGCACTGAAGCTTTCTTT.

This rearrangement joins TRBV5-1 to TRBJ2-1; D uncertain. The CDR3 contains 14 residues. Trimming removed 3 bases at V and 9 bases at J, with 16 bases between. Germline V lookup: CDR1 SGHRS, CDR2 YFSETQ. The CDR3 sequence is CASSYAYRDGEQFF. CDR3 nucleotide sequence: TGCGCCAGCAGCTACGCTTACAGAGATGGTGAGCAGTTCTTC.

The gene calls are TRBV19 and TRBJ1-1; D might be TRBD1 (6 bases). V gave up 4 bases and J gave up 9 bases, with 9 bases separating them. CDR1 and CDR2 from the germline V gene are LNHDA and SQIVND (reference sequence). This CDR3 contains 11 residues. CDR3 bases: TGTGCCAGTAGTAGCTGGGACAAAGCTTTCTTT. This encodes CASSSWDKAFF.

The V call is TRBV30, the J call TRBJ2-7, with TRBD1 identical over 9 bases. With V trimmed by 6 bases and J by 2 bases, 5 bases remained unmatched. Per germline, CDR1 GTSNPN and CDR2 SVGIG (reference sequence). The CDR3 consists of 13 residues. CDR3 sequence (DNA): TGTGCCTGCCCGCGGACAGGGGCCTACGAGCAGTACTTC. This translates into CACPRTGAYEQYF.

The chain recombines TRBV11-2 with TRBJ2-7, with TRBD1 identical over 12 bases. Germline CDR1 reads SGHAT; CDR2 reads FQNNGV. The CDR3 runs 19 residues. V gave up 1 base and J gave up 4 bases; unmatched junction bases: 14. CDR3 loop: CASSLVGPDRDRGPYEQYF. Written as DNA, the CDR3 is TGTGCCAGCAGCTTAGTTGGTCCCGACCGGGACAGGGGGCCTTACGAGCAGTACTTC.

The genes are TRBV5-1 and TRBJ1-4; 8 nucleotides align to TRBD1. CDR3 size: 16 residues. V lost 1 base, J lost 2 bases, and 4 bases stayed unmatched. CDR1 and CDR2 from the germline V gene are SGHRS and YFSETQ. CDR3 sequence (DNA): TGCGCCAGCAGCTTGAAGCAGGGGGCTACTAATGAAAAACTGTTTTTT. It yields the protein CASSLKQGATNEKLFF.

The rearrangement joins TRBV7-2 to TRBJ1-1, with D possibly matching TRBD1 (5 bases). The V end was cut by 2 bases, the J end by 1 base, with 14 bases between. This CDR3 comprises 16 residues. The germline CDR1 and CDR2 sequences are SGHTA and FQGNSA. CDR3 DNA: TGTGCCAGCAGCTTAATATGGAAGGGGAAGAACACTGAAGCTTTCTTT. Translation: CASSLIWKGKNTEAFF.

This chain uses TRBV27 with TRBJ2-6; no clear D. Germline values: CDR1 MNHEY, CDR2 SMNVEV (reference sequence). CDR3 length: 16 residues. V was trimmed by 8 bases and J by 0 bases, leaving 14 bases between them. CDR3 sequence: CASGGPVFSGANVLTF. CDR3 nucleotides: TGTGCCAGCGGTGGGCCAGTCTTCTCTGGGGCCAACGTCCTGACTTTC.

The J gene is TRBJ1-1, the V gene TRBV7-6; no clear D. CDR3 length: 12 residues. The ends were cut back, 5 bases at V and 4 bases at J, with 8 bases in the middle. The germline V gene encodes CDR1 SGHVS and CDR2 FNYEAQ. The CDR3 coding sequence is TGTGCCAGCAGCCTTATATCCACTGAAGCTTTCTTT. This translates into CASSLISTEAFF.

The V and J genes are TRBV4-1 and TRBJ2-7; D may be TRBD2 (5 bases). The CDR3 consists of 17 residues. Trimming cost V 1 base and J 0 bases, with 16 bases left between them. Germline V gene sequence: CDR1 MGHRA, CDR2 YSYEKL. Here the CDR3 reads CASSQVNPGKPSYEQYF. As DNA, the CDR3 is TGCGCCAGCAGCCAAGTGAATCCGGGGAAGCCCTCCTACGAGCAGTACTTC.

The chain recombines TRBV9 with TRBJ2-1; TRBD1 agrees at 10 bases. V lost 0 bases, J lost 4 bases, and 16 bases stayed unmatched. This CDR3 region has 20 residues. Germline V lookup: CDR1 SGDLS, CDR2 YYNGEE. DNA of the CDR3: TGTGCCAGCAGCGTAGTACCTAGATTTGGGACAGGGGAAGGGTACAATGAGCAGTTCTTC. Protein sequence: CASSVVPRFGTGEGYNEQFF.

V is TRBV6-6 and J is TRBJ1-1; possibly TRBD1 for D (5 bases). Per germline, CDR1 MNHNY and CDR2 SVGAGI (reference sequence). The CDR3 length is 15 residues. With 2 bases removed from V and 0 bases from J, the gap between germline ends came to 10 bases. CDR3 sequence reads: CASSYGGGMNTEAFF. In DNA, the CDR3 is TGTGCCAGCAGTTACGGGGGGGGGATGAACACTGAAGCTTTCTTT.